This TCR beta chain was identified during a study of cytomegalovirus exposure and HLA in healthy donors. On the study more broadly: An early release of data contained approximately 80 million unique TCRs, which came from HLA-typed donors.

This CDR3 has 18 amino acids. The germline V gene has CDR1 MGHDK and CDR2 SYGVNS. Germline trimming cut 1 base from V and 4 bases from J; bases unmatched to any gene: 13. The PCR ran on 60 Vbeta and 13 Jbeta primers. Data came from immunoSEQ multiplex PCR; TCRdb stores just in-frame clones and leaves some out. Among some 200,000 clones listed, 60% to 80% were seen once. Study results and caveats: A later analysis revealed that TCR association rates differed between HLA loci, peaking at DRB1 and bottoming out at HLA-C. For TCR beta chains, V- and J-gene trimming was later linked to a missense DCLRE1C variant. Serostatus for CMV was the only available immune exposure information.

On this clone: Its antigen remains unknown.

Material: PBMCs. The clonotype comes from a man between 18 and 29 years old in good health and CMV-seronegative. The V call is TRBV25-1, the J call TRBJ2-3; 8 bases map to TRBD1. The CDR3 sequence is CASSELYPGGALADTQYF. CDR3 coding DNA: TGTGCCAGCAGTGAATTGTATCCAGGGGGCGCTTTGGCAGATACGCAGTATTTT.